What follows are 10 T cell receptor beta chains derived from one specimen sequenced in a study of blood T cell repertoires in COVID-19. The method was immunoSEQ multiplex PCR; TCRdb's version includes in-frame clones alone and lacks a portion of them. The sample holds about 150,000 clones, 87% seen once. The sequencing input was peripheral blood. The receptors here all came from an elderly man with acute or convalescent COVID-19.

The chain recombines TRBV3-1 (or the pseudogene TRBV3-2) with TRBJ1-5, with 7 nucleotides matching TRBD1. The CDR3 has 15 amino acids. V shed 3 bases, J shed 4 bases, and the junction held 6 bases outside the gene matches. Germline lookup yields CDR1 LGHDT and CDR2 YNNKEL (reference sequence). CDR3 nucleotide sequence: TGTGCCAGCAGCCACAGGCAGGGGGTAAATCAGCCCCAGCATTTT. Translation gives CASSHRQGVNQPQHF.

The chain combines TRBV20-1 with TRBJ1-2, with D unresolved. This CDR3 region has 13 residues. V shed 3 bases and J shed 0 bases, with 8 bases lying between them. Germline CDR1 is DFQATT and CDR2 is SNEGSKA (reference sequence). The CDR3 coding sequence is TGCAGTGCTAGTTCGGGAGCTAACTATGGCTACACCTTC. Encoded protein: CSASSGANYGYTF.

The chain combines TRBV11-2 with TRBJ2-7, with 7 bases aligning to TRBD1. CDR1 and CDR2 (germline): SGHAT, FQNNGV. The J segment lost 2 bases and the V segment lost 6 bases, leaving 10 bases of the junction unmatched. This CDR3 is 15 amino acids long. The CDR3 loop is CASRPRRDRPYEQYF. CDR3 bases: TGTGCCAGCAGACCTCGACGGGACAGACCCTACGAGCAGTACTTC. The full variable domain, completed using reference TRBV11-2 and TRBJ2-7, is EAGVAQSPRYKIIEKRQSVAFWCNPISGHATLYWYQQILGQGPKLLIQFQNNGVVDDSQLPKDRFSAERLKGVDSTLKIQPAKLEDSAVYLCASRPRRDRPYEQYFGPGTRLTVT.

This clone appeared once. The chain links TRBV28 to TRBJ1-5; 10 bases line up with TRBD1. The CDR3 is 15 amino acids. V was clipped by 7 bases and J by 2 bases; unmatched bases: 5. The germline CDR1 and CDR2 sequences are MDHEN and SYDVKM. The CDR3 here is CASKGTGDGNQPQHF. The CDR3 region has the DNA TGTGCCAGCAAGGGGACAGGGGACGGCAATCAGCCCCAGCATTTT.

The chain recombines TRBV7-9 with TRBJ1-2; 12 positions match TRBD1. Per germline, CDR1 SEHNR and CDR2 FQNEAQ (reference sequence). CDR3 length: 14 residues. Trimming removed 5 bases from V and 8 bases from J; junction bases left unmatched: 6. The CDR3 nucleotides read TGTGCCAGCAGCCGGGACAGGGGGCTGGAGGGCTACACCTTC. Its translation: CASSRDRGLEGYTF.

V usage is TRBV5-1 and J usage is TRBJ2-3, with a possible D match to TRBD1 (6 bases). Per germline, CDR1 SGHRS and CDR2 YFSETQ. Deletions cut 0 bases from V and 9 bases from J, with 11 bases between. This CDR3 has 13 amino acids. The chain's CDR3 is CASSLEQGDTQYF. The CDR3 DNA reads as TGCGCCAGCAGCTTGGAACAGGGTGACACGCAGTATTTT.

CDR3 sequence (DNA): TGTGCCAGCTCTATAGCGGGGGGGAACGAGCAGTACTTC. This encodes CASSIAGGNEQYF. This sequence joins TRBV18 and TRBJ2-7, with 11 bases identical to TRBD2. Germline V gives CDR1 KGHSH, CDR2 LQKENI. This CDR3 has 13 amino acids. The trim removed 6 bases at V and 5 bases at J, leaving 3 bases unmatched.

This sequence joins TRBV5-1 and TRBJ2-3, with D possibly matching TRBD2 (6 bases). CDR3 size: 14 residues. Looked up from germline, CDR1 is SGHRS and CDR2 is YFSETQ. Trimming took off 1 base at V and 1 base at J, with 7 bases between the two ends. The CDR3 protein is CASSLSGGTDTQYF. As DNA, the CDR3 is TGCGCCAGCAGCTTGTCGGGAGGCACAGATACGCAGTATTTT.

The chain carries TRBV6-5 and TRBJ1-6; tentative D call: TRBD1 (5 bases). Trimming took 7 bases from V and 8 from J, leaving 12 bases between them. Germline V gives CDR1 MNHEY, CDR2 SVGAGI. The CDR3 contains 13 residues. Written as DNA, the CDR3 is TGTGCCAGCAAGCTCCAGGGCCATTCACCCCTCCACTTT. This sequence encodes CASKLQGHSPLHF.

Only a few counts were recorded for this clone. The V gene is TRBV28, the J gene TRBJ1-2; unclear D gene. V was cut by 2 bases and J by 8 bases, with 15 bases left in between. The CDR3 runs to 14 residues. Per germline, CDR1 MDHEN and CDR2 SYDVKM. The CDR3 bases are TGTGCCAGCAGTTTAAGGGTAGGAGGTGGAGGCTACACCTTC. It codes for CASSLRVGGGGYTF.